The TCR beta chain under discussion was sequenced for a study of patients and donors after allogeneic stem cell transplantation. This clonotype occurred once. TCRdb re-analysed the RT-PCR reads in MiXCR, keeping a single row per CDR3 protein. Here the sample spans hundreds of thousands of distinct CDR3 sequences, 15% to 20% being singletons. Trimming at V came to 3 bases and at J to 3 bases, leaving 6 bases not matched to a gene. The CDR3 contains 15 residues. Germline values: CDR1 SGHTA, CDR2 FQGTGA. Sample: blood, either unsorted or a sorted T cell fraction (not recorded which). The clonotype was recovered from a human donor who was either an allogeneic HSCT recipient or a stem cell or donor lymphocyte infusion donor (not recorded which). It is not recorded whose cells these are; they may come from a transplant donor. The chain has TRBV7-3 and TRBJ2-3; 7 nucleotides agree with TRBD2. The chain's CDR3 is CASSFGGSKTDTQYF. The CDR3 DNA reads TGTGCCAGCAGCTTCGGCGGGAGTAAGACAGATACGCAGTATTTT.